These T cell receptor beta chains were read from a single sample in a study of post-analysis software for immune sequencing data. Each CDR3 protein is one row after TCRdb ran MiXCR on the PCR reads. The data contain under 650,000 distinct CDR3 sequences, around 40% of them singletons. Sequenced input: blood. The source of these receptors is a girl aged 5-17 years with multiple sclerosis. The CDR3 runs from the conserved cysteine through the conserved F or W. The order of the fields is V gene, clone size, J gene, D gene, CDR3 DNA, CDR3 protein. A D gene is named only where the DNA matches it firmly. A clone size is listed for some rows: how often the clone was seen (once, few, many), or a class if it is expanded.

v_call: TRBV7-6
clone_size: .
j_call: TRBJ2-5
d_call: TRBD1
cdr3_nt: TGTGCCAGCAGCCTACTAGGGACAGCACAAGAGACCCAGTACTTC
cdr3_aa: CASSLLGTAQETQYF

v_call: TRBV7-9
clone_size: .
j_call: TRBJ2-7
d_call: TRBD1
cdr3_nt: TGTGCCAGCAGCCCTATACAGGGGGCGACCTACGAGCAGTACTTC
cdr3_aa: CASSPIQGATYEQYF

v_call: TRBV9
clone_size: .
j_call: TRBJ2-7
d_call: .
cdr3_nt: TGTGCCAGCAGCAAGGTAGGGGGCTCCTACGAGCAGTACTTC
cdr3_aa: CASSKVGGSYEQYF

v_call: TRBV3-1
clone_size: few
j_call: TRBJ2-7
d_call: .
cdr3_nt: TGTGCCAGCAGCCTCCGGACATATTACGAGCAGTACTTC
cdr3_aa: CASSLRTYYEQYF

v_call: TRBV7-9
clone_size: .
j_call: TRBJ1-2
d_call: .
cdr3_nt: TGTGCCAGCACTATAAATACCTACTATGGCTACACCTTC
cdr3_aa: CASTINTYYGYTF

v_call: TRBV20-1
clone_size: .
j_call: TRBJ2-1
d_call: .
cdr3_nt: TGCAGTGCTAGAGATCCGGGCGTCTCCTACAATGAGCAGTTCTTC
cdr3_aa: CSARDPGVSYNEQFF

v_call: TRBV5-1
clone_size: few
j_call: TRBJ2-7
d_call: .
cdr3_nt: TGCGCCAGCAGCTTGGGGGTAGGTGGGAGTGACGAGCAGTACTTC
cdr3_aa: CASSLGVGGSDEQYF

v_call: TRBV10-3
clone_size: few
j_call: TRBJ2-3
d_call: .
cdr3_nt: TGTGCCATCAGTGAGTCAAAGGGATCCACAGATACGCAGTATTTT
cdr3_aa: CAISESKGSTDTQYF

v_call: TRBV6-5
clone_size: .
j_call: TRBJ2-1
d_call: .
cdr3_nt: TGTACCAGTAATAGGGGGGACTCCTACAATGAGCAGTTCTTC
cdr3_aa: CTSNRGDSYNEQFF

v_call: TRBV27
clone_size: .
j_call: TRBJ1-4
d_call: .
cdr3_nt: TGTGCCAGCAGTCTCCAAAGATCGGGGGAAAAACTGTTTTTT
cdr3_aa: CASSLQRSGEKLFF

v_call: TRBV15
clone_size: .
j_call: TRBJ1-1
d_call: .
cdr3_nt: TGTGCCACCAGCATCCGACCCAAAGGCACTGAAGCTTTCTTT
cdr3_aa: CATSIRPKGTEAFF

v_call: TRBV18
clone_size: .
j_call: TRBJ2-7
d_call: .
cdr3_nt: TGTGCCAGCTCACCGCGTAACGGATTCAGCTCCTACGAGCAGTACTTC
cdr3_aa: CASSPRNGFSSYEQYF

v_call: TRBV24-1
clone_size: .
j_call: TRBJ2-4
d_call: .
cdr3_nt: TGTGCCACCAGTGTCCCCAGGCGGTGGGTCCTAGCCAAAAACATTCAGTACTTC
cdr3_aa: CATSVPRRWVLAKNIQYF

v_call: TRBV29-1
clone_size: .
j_call: TRBJ1-5
d_call: .
cdr3_nt: TGCAGCGTCCGGTCGGGGATCAATCAGCCCCAGCATTTT
cdr3_aa: CSVRSGINQPQHF

v_call: TRBV20-1
clone_size: .
j_call: TRBJ2-1
d_call: .
cdr3_nt: TGCAGTGCTAGGCGACTAGGGCTTAGTGAGCAGTTCTTC
cdr3_aa: CSARRLGLSEQFF

v_call: TRBV10-3
clone_size: few
j_call: TRBJ1-2
d_call: .
cdr3_nt: TGTGCCATCAGTGATTTCCAGGGGACGGAGGATGGCTACACCTTC
cdr3_aa: CAISDFQGTEDGYTF

v_call: TRBV20-1
clone_size: .
j_call: TRBJ2-1
d_call: .
cdr3_nt: TGCAGTGCTAGCCTAGAGAATGAGCAGTTCTTC
cdr3_aa: CSASLENEQFF

v_call: TRBV20-1
clone_size: few
j_call: TRBJ2-1
d_call: TRBD2
cdr3_nt: TGCAGTGCTAGACCGAGCGGGAGGGCCAGGAATGAGCAGTTCTTC
cdr3_aa: CSARPSGRARNEQFF

v_call: TRBV12-3/TRBV12-4
clone_size: few
j_call: TRBJ2-4
d_call: .
cdr3_nt: TGTGCCAGCAGTTTTTACCCCGTAAAGGGAGCCAAGAACATTCAGTACTTC
cdr3_aa: CASSFYPVKGAKNIQYF

v_call: TRBV6-5
clone_size: few
j_call: TRBJ2-5
d_call: .
cdr3_nt: TGTGCCAGCAGTTACAGGCCCCAATATCCTCCCCAAGAGACCCAGTACTTC
cdr3_aa: CASSYRPQYPPQETQYF

v_call: TRBV7-9
clone_size: .
j_call: TRBJ2-5
d_call: .
cdr3_nt: TGTGCCAGCAGCCACCGACAGGGAGGGGGGACCCAGTACTTC
cdr3_aa: CASSHRQGGGTQYF

v_call: TRBV27
clone_size: many
j_call: TRBJ1-5
d_call: .
cdr3_nt: TGTGCCAGCAGCACGGGCAATCAGCCCCAGCATTTT
cdr3_aa: CASSTGNQPQHF

v_call: TRBV6-1
clone_size: .
j_call: TRBJ2-7
d_call: .
cdr3_nt: TGTGCCAGCAGCGTCTTATTGCGGGATGCCCCCTACGAGCAGTACTTC
cdr3_aa: CASSVLLRDAPYEQYF

v_call: TRBV12-3/TRBV12-4
clone_size: .
j_call: TRBJ2-3
d_call: .
cdr3_nt: TGTGCCAGCACCCAGGGGGGACTATACACAGATACGCAGTATTTT
cdr3_aa: CASTQGGLYTDTQYF

v_call: TRBV20-1
clone_size: .
j_call: TRBJ2-1
d_call: TRBD2
cdr3_nt: TGCAGTGCTAGCGACGCTAGCGGGATATTCGATGAGCAGTTCTTC
cdr3_aa: CSASDASGIFDEQFF

v_call: TRBV4-2
clone_size: .
j_call: TRBJ2-7
d_call: TRBD2
cdr3_nt: TGTGCCAGCAGCCAAGTAGGTAATAGCGGGAGGGCTTTCGCAAGCTCCTACGAGCAGTACTTC
cdr3_aa: CASSQVGNSGRAFASSYEQYF

v_call: TRBV5-6
clone_size: few
j_call: TRBJ2-5
d_call: TRBD1
cdr3_nt: TGTGCCAGCAGCTTATCACAGGGGGCGCGGGAGACCCAGTACTTC
cdr3_aa: CASSLSQGARETQYF

v_call: TRBV12-3/TRBV12-4
clone_size: .
j_call: TRBJ2-5
d_call: TRBD1
cdr3_nt: TGTGCCAGCAGTTTAATCTGGTCTTCGACAGGGGGCCAGGAGACCCAGTACTTC
cdr3_aa: CASSLIWSSTGGQETQYF

v_call: TRBV29-1
clone_size: few
j_call: TRBJ2-2
d_call: .
cdr3_nt: TGCAGCGTTACGGGCCCGAACACCGGGGAGCTGTTTTTT
cdr3_aa: CSVTGPNTGELFF

v_call: TRBV6-1
clone_size: .
j_call: TRBJ2-7
d_call: TRBD1
cdr3_nt: TGTGCCAGCAGGAGGGGACAGGGGAGGCAAGAGCAGTACTTC
cdr3_aa: CASRRGQGRQEQYF

v_call: TRBV12-3/TRBV12-4
clone_size: .
j_call: TRBJ1-1
d_call: TRBD1
cdr3_nt: TGTGCCAGCACCACGGACAGGTGGTTTGGGAACACTGAAGCTTTCTTT
cdr3_aa: CASTTDRWFGNTEAFF

v_call: TRBV6-5
clone_size: few
j_call: TRBJ1-2
d_call: .
cdr3_nt: TGTGCCAGCAGTTACGTCCCGACGCATGGCTACACCTTC
cdr3_aa: CASSYVPTHGYTF

v_call: TRBV5-1
clone_size: .
j_call: TRBJ2-4
d_call: TRBD2
cdr3_nt: TGCGCCAGCAGCTTGGTTAGCGGGGGGGCCGTCGCCAAAAACATTCAGTACTTC
cdr3_aa: CASSLVSGGAVAKNIQYF

v_call: TRBV2
clone_size: .
j_call: TRBJ1-2
d_call: .
cdr3_nt: TGTGCCAGCATTGCTTCTAACTATGGCTACACCTTC
cdr3_aa: CASIASNYGYTF

v_call: TRBV12-3/TRBV12-4
clone_size: few
j_call: TRBJ2-1
d_call: TRBD2
cdr3_nt: TGTGCCAGCAGTAAGCGGGAGGGAGGGGACAATGAGCAGTTCTTC
cdr3_aa: CASSKREGGDNEQFF

v_call: TRBV7-2
clone_size: .
j_call: TRBJ2-1
d_call: .
cdr3_nt: TGTGCCAGCAGCCCCTCCAGCGATCGGAATGAGCAGTTCTTC
cdr3_aa: CASSPSSDRNEQFF

v_call: TRBV12-3/TRBV12-4
clone_size: few
j_call: TRBJ2-3
d_call: .
cdr3_nt: TGTGTAGCGACGCCATCCACAGATACGCAGTATTTT
cdr3_aa: CVATPSTDTQYF

v_call: TRBV7-3
clone_size: .
j_call: TRBJ2-5
d_call: .
cdr3_nt: TGTGCCAGCAGCCGGTCGACAGGAGAGCAGTACTTC
cdr3_aa: CASSRSTGEQYF

v_call: TRBV7-9
clone_size: few
j_call: TRBJ2-7
d_call: .
cdr3_nt: TGTGCCAGCAGCATACCTTCGAAAGAGGGGAGTCTCGAGCAGTACTTC
cdr3_aa: CASSIPSKEGSLEQYF

v_call: TRBV12-3/TRBV12-4
clone_size: .
j_call: TRBJ2-5
d_call: .
cdr3_nt: TGTGCCAGCAGCTCACGGGGCCGGGAGACCCAGTACTTC
cdr3_aa: CASSSRGRETQYF

v_call: TRBV12-3/TRBV12-4
clone_size: .
j_call: TRBJ2-1
d_call: .
cdr3_nt: TGTGCCAGCAGTTTATCCAGCTCCTACGAGCAGTTCTTC
cdr3_aa: CASSLSSSYEQFF

v_call: TRBV6-5
clone_size: few
j_call: TRBJ2-5
d_call: .
cdr3_nt: TGTGCCAGCAGTAACCGGGACCAAGAGACCCAGTACTTC
cdr3_aa: CASSNRDQETQYF